These 31 T cell receptor beta chains came from one sample sequenced in a study of blood T cell repertoires in COVID-19. Profiling relied on immunoSEQ multiplex PCR, and the TCRdb table lists in-frame clones only, not all of them. The data show approximately 150,000 clones, with around 81% seen just once and about 5.6% held by the top ten. The sequenced sample was PBMCs or T cells enriched from blood (not recorded which). The source of these receptors is a middle-aged man who had recovered from COVID-19.

Only a few counts were recorded for this clone. The V gene is TRBV4-2, the J gene TRBJ2-1; D possibly corresponds to TRBD1 (6 bases). The germline V gene has CDR1 LGHNA and CDR2 YNFKEQ. Trimming took off 0 bases at V and 5 bases at J, with 17 bases between the two ends. The CDR3 runs to 17 residues. Written as DNA, the CDR3 is TGTGCCAGCAGCCAAGATGGGGTAGGACAGAACCACAATGAGCAGTTCTTC. Translating it yields CASSQDGVGQNHNEQFF.

The chain combines TRBV5-4 with TRBJ2-1, with D tentatively TRBD2 (6 bases). CDR1 is SGHNT and CDR2 is YYREEE in the germline V gene (reference sequence). This CDR3 comprises 19 residues. V lost 4 bases and J lost 10, with 33 bases in between. CDR3: CASSPPGTGTLQRAEEQFF. DNA of the CDR3: TGTGCCAGCAGCCCTCCCGGGACCGGAACCCTCCAGCGGGCAGAGGAGCAGTTCTTC.

The chain uses TRBV5-5 and TRBJ2-2; 7 bases line up with TRBD2. The CDR3 runs to 16 residues. Germline V gene lookup returns CDR1 SGHKS and CDR2 YYEKEE (reference sequence). The V and J ends lost 0 bases and 7 bases, in that order; junction bases with no gene match: 9. Written as DNA, the CDR3 is TGTGCCAGCAGCTTGGAAGCCCAGCGGGGTGGCGGGGAGCTGTTTTTT. Translating gives CASSLEAQRGGGELFF.

This rearrangement joins TRBV5-5 to TRBJ1-1; D call uncertain. The CDR3 is 17 amino acids. Germline V gene data show CDR1 as SGHKS and CDR2 as YYEKEE (reference sequence). V was shortened by 0 bases and J by 1 base, with 16 bases between the two germline ends. DNA of the CDR3: TGTGCCAGCAGCTTGGTACCTCGTGGCCCGGGGAACACTGAAGCTTTCTTT. The encoded protein is CASSLVPRGPGNTEAFF. Filled out from reference TRBV5-5 and TRBJ1-1, the complete variable domain reads DAGVTQSPTHLIKTRGQQVTLRCSPISGHKSVSWYQQVLGQGPQFIFQYYEKEERGRGNFPDRFSARQFPNYSSELNVNALLLGDSALYLCASSLVPRGPGNTEAFFGQGTRLTVV.

The chain is built from TRBV6-5 and TRBJ1-5; 7 bases line up with TRBD1. The V gene's germline CDR1 is MNHEY and CDR2 SVGAGI. Losses at the gene ends were 9 bases for V and 7 bases for J; bases not matched to a gene: 9. CDR3 size: 13 residues. The CDR3 is CASTTGSDQPQHF. The DNA of the CDR3 is TGTGCCAGTACGACAGGGTCGGACCAGCCCCAGCATTTT.

This chain links TRBV9 with TRBJ2-2; possibly TRBD1 for D (6 bases). Per germline, CDR1 SGDLS and CDR2 YYNGEE. V was shortened by 1 base and J by 3 bases, with 10 bases between the two germline ends. This CDR3 contains 15 residues. DNA for the CDR3: TGTGCCAGCAGCGTACTGGGGGCTCACACCGGGGAGCTGTTTTTT. Translation: CASSVLGAHTGELFF.

This clone has a handful of counts. Different DNA sequences within this sample yield the same CDR3. The chain links TRBV27 to TRBJ2-3; 7 nucleotides line up with TRBD1. Trimming cost V 2 bases and J 6 bases; bases outside gene matches: 8. The V gene's germline CDR1 is MNHEY and CDR2 SMNVEV (reference sequence). The CDR3 is 15 amino acids. The CDR3 DNA follows: TGTGCCAGCAGTTTAAGGGCAGGGGGTCCGGATACGCAGTATTTT. Amino acid sequence: CASSLRAGGPDTQYF.

V is TRBV24-1 and J is TRBJ2-1; 7 positions agree with TRBD1. The CDR3 is made up of 15 amino acids. From germline, CDR1 is KGHDR and CDR2 SFDVKD. V lost 3 bases and J lost 5; bases outside the gene matches: 6. This CDR3 is CATSDTGTVDNEQFF. CDR3 in DNA: TGTGCCACCAGTGATACCGGGACAGTAGACAATGAGCAGTTCTTC.

The CDR3 nucleotides read TGTGCCATCGGGGCAGGGAACACTGAAGCTTTCTTT. This translates into CAIGAGNTEAFF. The rearrangement uses TRBV10-3 and TRBJ1-1; weak D call: TRBD1 (5 bases). The germline V and J ends were trimmed by 8 bases and 1 base, with 8 bases remaining between them. This CDR3 has 12 residues. CDR1 and CDR2 from the germline V gene are ENHRY and SYGVKD.

This sequence joins TRBV3-1 (or the pseudogene TRBV3-2) and TRBJ2-1; D possibly corresponds to TRBD2 (6 bases). V lost 1 base and J 3 bases, leaving 7 bases between the germline ends. CDR3 length: 14 residues. Looked up from germline, CDR1 is LGHDT and CDR2 is YNNKEL (reference sequence). For the CDR3, the DNA is TGTGCCAGCAGCCAAGCGGGACTCTACAATGAGCAGTTCTTC. It encodes CASSQAGLYNEQFF.

The chain couples TRBV27 to TRBJ1-5; D gene unclear. The CDR3 consists of 18 residues. Trimming took 1 base from V and 6 from J, leaving 22 bases between them. CDR1 and CDR2 from the germline V gene are MNHEY and SMNVEV (reference sequence). The CDR3 DNA reads as TGTGCCAGCAGTTTATATCCCGCTGGGAGGGCCCTAGGTCAGCCCCAGCATTTT. Residues: CASSLYPAGRALGQPQHF.

The V and J genes are TRBV3-1 (or the pseudogene TRBV3-2) and TRBJ1-2; 9 bases match TRBD1. This CDR3 is 14 amino acids long. In germline, CDR1 is LGHDT, CDR2 YNNKEL (reference sequence). Germline trimming cut 0 bases from V and 6 bases from J; bases unmatched to any gene: 2. The CDR3 protein is CASSQEGQGHGYTF. In DNA form, the CDR3 reads TGTGCCAGCAGCCAAGAGGGACAGGGCCATGGCTACACCTTC.

The genes are TRBV11-2 and TRBJ1-5; no firm D call. The V gene's germline CDR1 is SGHAT and CDR2 FQNNGV. Trimming removed 4 bases from V and 2 bases from J, with 15 bases in between. This CDR3 has 16 residues. The chain's CDR3 is CASSSWVSGRNQPQHF. The CDR3 nucleotides are TGTGCCAGCAGCTCGTGGGTGAGCGGTCGCAATCAGCCCCAGCATTTT.

The chain employs TRBV5-1 and TRBJ1-2; tentatively, D is TRBD1 (6 bases). The V end was cut by 7 bases, the J end by 1 base, with 26 bases between. Per germline, CDR1 SGHRS and CDR2 YFSETQ. This CDR3 has 18 residues. The CDR3 coding sequence is TGCGCCAGCGGGTCTCCCGGACAGAGGGCCGTGAGTAACTATGGCTACACCTTC. Protein sequence: CASGSPGQRAVSNYGYTF.

This rearrangement joins TRBV27 to TRBJ1-2, with D possibly being TRBD1 (5 bases). The V end lost 3 bases, the J end lost 5 bases, and 7 bases lay between the germline ends. The CDR3 is made up of 12 amino acids. Germline CDR1 MNHEY, CDR2 SMNVEV (reference sequence). The CDR3 bases are TGTGCCAGCAGTTTGTCAGGGTATGGCTACACCTTC. Residues: CASSLSGYGYTF.

V is TRBV2 and J is TRBJ2-3; 7 bases line up with TRBD2. With 3 bases clipped from V and 11 bases from J, the junction kept 11 bases outside the gene matches. Germline values: CDR1 SNHLY, CDR2 FYNNEI. This CDR3 comprises 14 residues. In DNA, the CDR3 is TGTGCCAGCAGTGATGGTCTAGCGGAGCTACTGCAGTATTTT. It yields the protein CASSDGLAELLQYF.

The chain combines TRBV2 with TRBJ2-2, with a tentative D call TRBD1 (6 bases). The V end was cut by 6 bases, the J end by 5 bases, with 16 bases between. The CDR3 runs to 15 residues. Germline loops: CDR1 SNHLY, CDR2 FYNNEI. The CDR3 DNA reads TGTGCCAGCAGAGCAACAGGGAAGCTAACCGGGGAGCTGTTTTTT. Amino acids: CASRATGKLTGELFF. Using reference TRBV2 and TRBJ2-2 for the parts outside the CDR3, the full variable domain is EPEVTQTPSHQVTQMGQEVILRCVPISNHLYFYWYRQILGQKVEFLVSFYNNEISEKSEIFDDQFSVERPDGSNFTLKIRSTKLEDSAMYFCASRATGKLTGELFFGEGSRLTVL.

This rearrangement joins TRBV11-2 to TRBJ2-3, with TRBD2 as a possible D gene (6 bases). This CDR3 has 12 residues. The V gene's germline CDR1 is SGHAT and CDR2 FQNNGV. V lost 6 bases to trimming and J lost 2 bases, with 6 bases between them. The CDR3 DNA is TGTGCCAGCAGGCGGGACACAGATACGCAGTATTTT. This gives the protein CASRRDTDTQYF.

The chain combines TRBV24-1 with TRBJ1-5; unclear D gene. Germline-derived CDR1 and CDR2 are KGHDR and SFDVKD. The V gene lost 2 bases and the J gene lost 5 bases, with 6 bases spanning the gap. The CDR3 has 13 residues. The CDR3 region is CATSDSYDQPQHF. CDR3 sequence (DNA): TGTGCCACCAGTGATTCCTACGATCAGCCCCAGCATTTT.

This chain links TRBV10-3 with TRBJ2-2, with D maybe TRBD1 (5 bases). Between the trimmed V and J ends, which lost 8 bases and 0 bases, there was a span of 13 bases. The CDR3 consists of 15 residues. Germline V lookup: CDR1 ENHRY, CDR2 SYGVKD. The CDR3 protein is CAIGSGQTNTGELFF. The CDR3 DNA reads TGTGCCATCGGATCCGGACAAACGAACACCGGGGAGCTGTTTTTT.

In this sample, this clone turned up once. V and J are TRBV18 and TRBJ2-3, with 11 positions matching TRBD2. This CDR3 region has 15 residues. The germline gives CDR1 KGHSH, CDR2 LQKENI. J gave up 2 bases and V 3 bases, and 1 base lay outside the gene matches. DNA of the CDR3: TGTGCCAGCTCACCGGGACTAGCGGCCACAGATACGCAGTATTTT. It translates to CASSPGLAATDTQYF.

The rearrangement uses TRBV7-9 and TRBJ2-3; 9 bases align to TRBD2. CDR1 is SEHNR, CDR2 FQNEAQ, per germline (reference sequence). J gave up 3 bases and V 5 bases, and 12 bases lay outside the gene matches. This CDR3 contains 17 residues. Here the CDR3 reads CASSPSRGGALTDTQYF. The CDR3 DNA follows: TGTGCCAGCAGCCCCTCCCGCGGGGGGGCCCTTACAGATACGCAGTATTTT. Based on the CDR3 plus reference TRBV7-9 and TRBJ2-3, the full variable domain is DTGVSQNPRHKITKRGQNVTFRCDPISEHNRLYWYRQTLGQGPEFLTYFQNEAQLEKSRLLSDRFSAERPKGSFSTLEIQRTEQGDSAMYLCASSPSRGGALTDTQYFGPGTRLTVL.

This rearrangement joins TRBV18 to TRBJ1-2; D is unclear. The CDR3 length is 12 residues. The V end lost 6 bases, the J end lost 2 bases, and 7 bases lay between the germline ends. Germline lookup yields CDR1 KGHSH and CDR2 LQKENI. The CDR3 is CASSAANYGYTF. The CDR3 region has the DNA TGTGCCAGCTCGGCTGCCAACTATGGCTACACCTTC.

This clone was seen only a few times. J is TRBJ2-2 and V is TRBV2; TRBD2 matches 7 bases. From germline, CDR1 is SNHLY and CDR2 FYNNEI. This CDR3 spans 14 amino acids. V lost 8 bases, J lost 5 bases, and 8 bases stayed unmatched. The CDR3 DNA reads as TGTGCCAGCTTGCGGCAGGGAGGGACCGGGGAGCTGTTTTTT. Translated, it gives CASLRQGGTGELFF. Drawing the rest from reference TRBV2 and TRBJ2-2, the complete variable domain is EPEVTQTPSHQVTQMGQEVILRCVPISNHLYFYWYRQILGQKVEFLVSFYNNEISEKSEIFDDQFSVERPDGSNFTLKIRSTKLEDSAMYFCASLRQGGTGELFFGEGSRLTVL.

The chain couples TRBV5-1 to TRBJ1-1; possibly TRBD1 for D (5 bases). This CDR3 contains 17 residues. Trimming took off 0 bases at V and 1 base at J, with 16 bases between the two ends. Germline lookup yields CDR1 SGHRS and CDR2 YFSETQ. CDR3 nucleotides: TGCGCCAGCAGCTTGGTCGCAGGGTGGTCGGGGAACACTGAAGCTTTCTTT. This gives the protein CASSLVAGWSGNTEAFF.

This chain links TRBV18 with TRBJ1-4; 9 bases align to TRBD1. Per germline, CDR1 KGHSH and CDR2 LQKENI. V was pared by 6 bases and J by 7 bases, with 6 bases of the junction left unmatched. The CDR3 is 14 residues long. CDR3 residues: CASSTGQGGEKLFF. The CDR3 DNA reads as TGTGCCAGCTCGACGGGACAGGGCGGTGAAAAACTGTTTTTT. Full variable domain (remainder filled in from reference TRBV18 and TRBJ1-4): NAGVMQNPRHLVRRRGQEARLRCSPMKGHSHVYWYRQLPEEGLKFMVYLQKENIIDESGMPKERFSAEFPKEGPSILRIQQVVRGDSAAYFCASSTGQGGEKLFFGSGTQLSVL.

This chain joins TRBV7-9 and TRBJ2-5, with TRBD2 identical over 12 bases. Germline CDR1 reads SEHNR; CDR2 reads FQNEAQ (reference sequence). Trimming at V came to 5 bases and at J to 1 base, leaving 5 bases not matched to a gene. This CDR3 contains 16 residues. CDR3 DNA: TGTGCCAGCAGCCCTTGGACTAGCGGGGCCCAAGAGACCCAGTACTTC. Translating it yields CASSPWTSGAQETQYF. The whole variable domain, remainder taken from reference TRBV7-9 and TRBJ2-5, is DTGVSQNPRHKITKRGQNVTFRCDPISEHNRLYWYRQTLGQGPEFLTYFQNEAQLEKSRLLSDRFSAERPKGSFSTLEIQRTEQGDSAMYLCASSPWTSGAQETQYFGPGTRLLVL.

In this sample, this clone turned up once. This chain joins TRBV7-2 and TRBJ1-6; 12 bases fit TRBD1. The CDR3 is 17 amino acids. Germline loops: CDR1 SGHTA, CDR2 FQGNSA. V lost 1 base and J lost 14; bases outside the gene matches: 12. This CDR3 is CASSLGGTGGPLGALHF. CDR3 sequence (DNA): TGTGCCAGCAGCTTAGGGGGGACAGGGGGCCCATTGGGGGCCCTCCACTTT.

V and J are TRBV10-3 and TRBJ2-5; TRBD1 aligns across 8 bases. The CDR3 contains 14 residues. The J segment lost 3 bases and the V segment lost 6 bases, leaving 6 bases of the junction unmatched. Germline lookup yields CDR1 ENHRY and CDR2 SYGVKD. CDR3 in amino acids: CAIRKTGVEETQYF. CDR3 DNA sequence: TGTGCCATCAGGAAGACAGGGGTCGAAGAGACCCAGTACTTC.

The chain combines TRBV19 with TRBJ1-1; D is ambiguous. The CDR3 extends over 15 amino acids. V was pared by 0 bases and J by 2 bases, with 10 bases between. Looked up from germline, CDR1 is LNHDA and CDR2 is SQIVND (reference sequence). CDR3 nucleotides: TGTGCCAGTAGTATAGACGCGGTTCTCAACACTGAAGCTTTCTTT. Its translation: CASSIDAVLNTEAFF.

The chain is built from TRBV6-2 or TRBV6-3 and TRBJ2-5; tentative D call: TRBD2 (6 bases). The CDR3 consists of 21 residues. V lost 2 bases, J lost 1 base, and 29 bases lay in between. Germline values: CDR1 MNHEY, CDR2 SVGEGT. CDR3 nucleotide sequence: TGTGCCAGCAGTTACACGGGAAGCGGGTACTTCTTCGCGGGTGGCCAAGAGACCCAGTACTTC. Protein: CASSYTGSGYFFAGGQETQYF.